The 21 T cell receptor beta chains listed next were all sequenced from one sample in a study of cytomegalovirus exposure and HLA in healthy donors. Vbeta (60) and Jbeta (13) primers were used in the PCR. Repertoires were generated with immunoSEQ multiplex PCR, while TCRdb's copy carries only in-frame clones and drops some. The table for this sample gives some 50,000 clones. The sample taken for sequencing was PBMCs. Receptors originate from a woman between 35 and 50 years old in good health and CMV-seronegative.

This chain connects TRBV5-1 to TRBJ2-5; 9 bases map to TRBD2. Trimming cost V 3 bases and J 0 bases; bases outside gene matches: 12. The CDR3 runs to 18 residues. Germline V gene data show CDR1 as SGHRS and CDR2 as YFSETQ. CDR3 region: CASSSGRSGRPYQETQYF. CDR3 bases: TGCGCCAGCAGCTCGGGTAGGAGCGGGAGGCCCTACCAAGAGACCCAGTACTTC. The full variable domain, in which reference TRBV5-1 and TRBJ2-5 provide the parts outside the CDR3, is KAGVTQTPRYLIKTRGQQVTLSCSPISGHRSVSWYQQTPGQGLQFLFEYFSETQRNKGNFPGRFSGRQFSNSRSEMNVSTLELGDSALYLCASSSGRSGRPYQETQYFGPGTRLLVL.

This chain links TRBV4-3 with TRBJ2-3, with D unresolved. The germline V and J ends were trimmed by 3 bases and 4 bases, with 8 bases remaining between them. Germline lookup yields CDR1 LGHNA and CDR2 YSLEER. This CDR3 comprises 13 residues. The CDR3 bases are TGCGCCAGCAGCCAGGCCCCCGCAGATACGCAGTATTTT. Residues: CASSQAPADTQYF.

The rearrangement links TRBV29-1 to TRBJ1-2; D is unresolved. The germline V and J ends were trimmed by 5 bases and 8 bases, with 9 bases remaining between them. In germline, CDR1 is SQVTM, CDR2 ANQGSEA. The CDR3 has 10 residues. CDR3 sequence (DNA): TGCAGCGTTATAGAATACGGCTACACCTTC. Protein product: CSVIEYGYTF.

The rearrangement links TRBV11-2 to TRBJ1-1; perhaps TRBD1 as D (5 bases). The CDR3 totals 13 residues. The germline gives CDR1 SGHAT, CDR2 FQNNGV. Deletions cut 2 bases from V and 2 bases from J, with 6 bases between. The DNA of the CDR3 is TGTGCCAGCAGCTTACAGGGAAACACTGAAGCTTTCTTT. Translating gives CASSLQGNTEAFF. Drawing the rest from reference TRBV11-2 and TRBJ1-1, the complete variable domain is EAGVAQSPRYKIIEKRQSVAFWCNPISGHATLYWYQQILGQGPKLLIQFQNNGVVDDSQLPKDRFSAERLKGVDSTLKIQPAKLEDSAVYLCASSLQGNTEAFFGQGTRLTVV.

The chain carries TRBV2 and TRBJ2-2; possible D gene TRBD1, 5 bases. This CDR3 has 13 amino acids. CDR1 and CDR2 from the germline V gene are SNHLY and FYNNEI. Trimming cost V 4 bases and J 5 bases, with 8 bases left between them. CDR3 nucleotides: TGTGCCAGCAGTGGTCAGGGAACCGGGGAGCTGTTTTTT. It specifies CASSGQGTGELFF.

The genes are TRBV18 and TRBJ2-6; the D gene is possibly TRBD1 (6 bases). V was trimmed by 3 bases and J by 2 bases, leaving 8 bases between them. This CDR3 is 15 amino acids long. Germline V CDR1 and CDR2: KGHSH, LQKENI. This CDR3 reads CASSPTGTGANVLTF. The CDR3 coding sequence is TGTGCCAGCTCACCCACAGGGACTGGGGCCAACGTCCTGACTTTC. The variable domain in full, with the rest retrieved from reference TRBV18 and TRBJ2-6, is NAGVMQNPRHLVRRRGQEARLRCSPMKGHSHVYWYRQLPEEGLKFMVYLQKENIIDESGMPKERFSAEFPKEGPSILRIQQVVRGDSAAYFCASSPTGTGANVLTFGAGSRLTVL.

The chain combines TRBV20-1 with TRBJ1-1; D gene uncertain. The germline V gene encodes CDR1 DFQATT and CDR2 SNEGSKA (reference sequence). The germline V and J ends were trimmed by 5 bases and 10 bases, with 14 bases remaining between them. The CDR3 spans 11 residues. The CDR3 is CSAADWEGAFF. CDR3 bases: TGCAGTGCTGCTGACTGGGAGGGAGCTTTCTTT.

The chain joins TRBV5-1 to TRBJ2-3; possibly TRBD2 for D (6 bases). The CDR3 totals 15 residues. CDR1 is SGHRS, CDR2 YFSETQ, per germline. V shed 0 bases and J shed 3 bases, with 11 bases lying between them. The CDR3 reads CASSLDGLWTDTQYF. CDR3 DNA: TGCGCCAGCAGCTTGGATGGACTATGGACAGATACGCAGTATTTT.

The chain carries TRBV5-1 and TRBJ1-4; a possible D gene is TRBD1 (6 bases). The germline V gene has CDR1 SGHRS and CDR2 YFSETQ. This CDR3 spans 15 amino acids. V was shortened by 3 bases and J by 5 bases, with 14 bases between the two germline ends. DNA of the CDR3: TGCGCCAGCAGCTCTGGAAGGGGGGGGAATGAAAAACTGTTTTTT. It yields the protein CASSSGRGGNEKLFF.

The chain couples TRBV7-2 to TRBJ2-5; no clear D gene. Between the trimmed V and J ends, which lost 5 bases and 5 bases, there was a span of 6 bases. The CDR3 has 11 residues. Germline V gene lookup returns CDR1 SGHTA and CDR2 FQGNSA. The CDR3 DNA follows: TGTGCCAGCAGCCTTGTGGAGACCCAGTACTTC. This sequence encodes CASSLVETQYF.

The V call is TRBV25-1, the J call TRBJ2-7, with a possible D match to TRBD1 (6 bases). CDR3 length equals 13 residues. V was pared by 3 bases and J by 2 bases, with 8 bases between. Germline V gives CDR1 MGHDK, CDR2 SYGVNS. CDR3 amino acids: CASSEGQTYEQYF. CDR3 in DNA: TGTGCCAGCAGTGAGGGACAAACCTACGAGCAGTACTTC.

The CDR3 DNA reads TGTGCCAGTAACCCCGACAGGACGCAGCCCCAGCATTTT. Its protein is CASNPDRTQPQHF. The chain carries TRBV19 and TRBJ1-5; D possibly corresponds to TRBD1 (6 bases). V dropped 7 bases and J dropped 7 bases, with 14 bases sitting between them. CDR3 length: 13 amino acids. CDR1 LNHDA and CDR2 SQIVND come from the germline V gene (reference sequence).

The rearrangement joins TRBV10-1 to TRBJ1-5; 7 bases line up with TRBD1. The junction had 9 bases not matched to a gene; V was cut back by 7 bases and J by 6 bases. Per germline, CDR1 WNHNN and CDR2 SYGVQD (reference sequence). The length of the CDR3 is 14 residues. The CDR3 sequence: CASTERGDSQPQHF. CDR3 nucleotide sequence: TGCGCCAGCACCGAGAGGGGGGACAGTCAGCCCCAGCATTTT.

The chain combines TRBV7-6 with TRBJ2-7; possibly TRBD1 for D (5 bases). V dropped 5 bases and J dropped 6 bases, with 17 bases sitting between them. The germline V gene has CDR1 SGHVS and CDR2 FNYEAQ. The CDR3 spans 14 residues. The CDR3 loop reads CASSDRPGLSEQYF. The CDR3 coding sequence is TGTGCCAGCAGCGACAGACCTGGGTTGAGCGAGCAGTACTTC.

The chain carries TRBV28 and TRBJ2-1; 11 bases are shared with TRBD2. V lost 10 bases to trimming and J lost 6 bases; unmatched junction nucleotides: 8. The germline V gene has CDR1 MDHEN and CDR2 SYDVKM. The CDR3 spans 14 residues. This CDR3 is CATTSGSSLNEQFF. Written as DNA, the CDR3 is TGTGCCACCACTAGCGGGAGTTCCCTCAATGAGCAGTTCTTC.

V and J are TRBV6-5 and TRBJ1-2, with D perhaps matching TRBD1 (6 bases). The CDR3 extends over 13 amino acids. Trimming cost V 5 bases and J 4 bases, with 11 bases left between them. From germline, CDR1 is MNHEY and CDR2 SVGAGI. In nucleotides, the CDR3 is TGTGCCAGCAGTGCAGGGGTCCCCTATGGCTACACCTTC. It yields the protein CASSAGVPYGYTF.

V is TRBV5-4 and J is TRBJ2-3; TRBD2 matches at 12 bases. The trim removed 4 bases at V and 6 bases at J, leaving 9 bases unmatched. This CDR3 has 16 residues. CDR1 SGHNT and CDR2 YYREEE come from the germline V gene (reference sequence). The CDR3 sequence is CASSVVLAGGIDTQYF. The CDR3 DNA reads TGTGCCAGCAGCGTGGTCCTAGCGGGAGGGATCGATACGCAGTATTTT.

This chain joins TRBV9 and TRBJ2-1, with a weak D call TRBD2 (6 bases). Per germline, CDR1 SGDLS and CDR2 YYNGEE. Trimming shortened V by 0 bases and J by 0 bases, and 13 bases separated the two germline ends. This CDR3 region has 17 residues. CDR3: CASSVGSKRVSYNEQFF. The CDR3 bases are TGTGCCAGCAGCGTAGGAAGTAAGCGGGTCTCCTACAATGAGCAGTTCTTC.

As DNA, the CDR3 is TGTGCCAGCAGTGATAGAACGCGGGATGGGAACACCGGGGAGCTGTTTTTT. This encodes CASSDRTRDGNTGELFF. J is TRBJ2-2 and V is TRBV25-1; a possible D gene is TRBD2 (6 bases). Between the trimmed V and J ends, which lost 3 bases and 1 base, there was a span of 15 bases. The CDR3 totals 17 residues. The germline V gene encodes CDR1 MGHDK and CDR2 SYGVNS. The full variable domain, its missing parts supplied by reference TRBV25-1 and TRBJ2-2, is EADIYQTPRYLVIGTGKKITLECSQTMGHDKMYWYQQDPGMELHLIHYSYGVNSTEKGDLSSESTVSRIRTEHFPLTLESARPSHTSQYLCASSDRTRDGNTGELFFGEGSRLTVL.

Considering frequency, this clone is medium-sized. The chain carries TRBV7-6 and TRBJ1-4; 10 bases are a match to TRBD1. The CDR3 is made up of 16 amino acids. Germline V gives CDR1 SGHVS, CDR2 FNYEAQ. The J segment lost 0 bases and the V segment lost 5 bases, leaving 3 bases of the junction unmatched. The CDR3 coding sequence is TGTGCCAGCAGCCCAGGACAGGGGGCAACTAATGAAAAACTGTTTTTT. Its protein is CASSPGQGATNEKLFF.

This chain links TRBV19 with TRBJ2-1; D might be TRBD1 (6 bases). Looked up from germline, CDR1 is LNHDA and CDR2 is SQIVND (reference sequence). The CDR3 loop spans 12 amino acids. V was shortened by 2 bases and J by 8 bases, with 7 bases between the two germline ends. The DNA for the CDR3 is TGTGCCAGTAGTATAACAGGGTATGAGCAGTTCTTC. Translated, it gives CASSITGYEQFF.